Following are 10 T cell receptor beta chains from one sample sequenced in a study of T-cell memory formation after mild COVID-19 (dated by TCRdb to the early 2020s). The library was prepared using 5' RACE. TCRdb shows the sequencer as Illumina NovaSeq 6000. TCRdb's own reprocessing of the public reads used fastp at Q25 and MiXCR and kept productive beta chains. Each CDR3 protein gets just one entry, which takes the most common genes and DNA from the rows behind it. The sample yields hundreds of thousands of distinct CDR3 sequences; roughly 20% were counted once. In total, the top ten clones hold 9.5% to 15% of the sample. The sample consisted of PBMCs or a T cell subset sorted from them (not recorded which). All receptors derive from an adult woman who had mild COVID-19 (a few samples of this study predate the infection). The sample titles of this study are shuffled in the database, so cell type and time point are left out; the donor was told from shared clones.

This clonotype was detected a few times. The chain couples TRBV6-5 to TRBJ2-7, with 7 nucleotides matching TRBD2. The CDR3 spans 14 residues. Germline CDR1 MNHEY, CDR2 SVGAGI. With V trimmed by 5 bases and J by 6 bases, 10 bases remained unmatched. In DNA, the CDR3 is TGTGCCAGCAGTAAAGGAGGACGGGGGGTCGAGCAGTACTTC. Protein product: CASSKGGRGVEQYF.

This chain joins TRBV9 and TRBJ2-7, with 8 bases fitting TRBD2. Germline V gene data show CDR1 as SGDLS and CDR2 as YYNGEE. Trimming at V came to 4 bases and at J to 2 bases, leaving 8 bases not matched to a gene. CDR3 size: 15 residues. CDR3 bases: TGTGCCAGCAGCACTCAGAGCGGGGGCACCTACGAGCAGTACTTC. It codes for CASSTQSGGTYEQYF. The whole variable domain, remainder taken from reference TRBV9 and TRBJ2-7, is DSGVTQTPKHLITATGQRVTLRCSPRSGDLSVYWYQQSLDQGLQFLIQYYNGEERAKGNILERFSAQQFPDLHSELNLSSLELGDSALYFCASSTQSGGTYEQYFGPGTRLTVT.

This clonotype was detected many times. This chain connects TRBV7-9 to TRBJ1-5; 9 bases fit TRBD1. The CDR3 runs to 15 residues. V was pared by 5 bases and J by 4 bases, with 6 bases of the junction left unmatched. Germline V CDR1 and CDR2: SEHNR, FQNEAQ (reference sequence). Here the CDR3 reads CASSRAGQGNQPQHF. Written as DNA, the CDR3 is TGTGCCAGCAGCCGCGCGGGACAGGGTAATCAGCCCCAGCATTTT.

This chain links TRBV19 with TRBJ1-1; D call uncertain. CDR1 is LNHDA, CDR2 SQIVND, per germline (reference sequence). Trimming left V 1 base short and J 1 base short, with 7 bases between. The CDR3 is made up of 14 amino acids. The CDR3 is CASSIARGNTEAFF. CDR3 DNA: TGTGCCAGTAGTATAGCACGGGGGAACACTGAAGCTTTCTTT.

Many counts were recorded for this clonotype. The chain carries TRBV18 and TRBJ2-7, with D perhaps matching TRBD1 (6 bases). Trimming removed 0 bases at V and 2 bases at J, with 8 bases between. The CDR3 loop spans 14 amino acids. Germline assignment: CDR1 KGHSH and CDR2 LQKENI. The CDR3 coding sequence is TGTGCCAGCTCACCACCGGGACAAACCTACGAGCAGTACTTC. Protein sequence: CASSPPGQTYEQYF.

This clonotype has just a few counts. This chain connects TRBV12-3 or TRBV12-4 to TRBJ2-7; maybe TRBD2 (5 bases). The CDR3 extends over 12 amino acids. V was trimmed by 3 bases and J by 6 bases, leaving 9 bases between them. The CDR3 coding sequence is TGTGCCAGCAGTTTTGTAGCGCGCGAGCAGTACTTC. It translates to CASSFVAREQYF.

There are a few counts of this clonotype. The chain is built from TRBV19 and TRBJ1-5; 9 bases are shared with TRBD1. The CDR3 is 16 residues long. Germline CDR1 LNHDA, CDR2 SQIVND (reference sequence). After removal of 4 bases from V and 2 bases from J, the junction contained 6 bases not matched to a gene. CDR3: CASSTGTGRGNQPQHF. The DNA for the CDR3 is TGTGCCAGTAGTACCGGGACAGGGAGGGGCAATCAGCCCCAGCATTTT.

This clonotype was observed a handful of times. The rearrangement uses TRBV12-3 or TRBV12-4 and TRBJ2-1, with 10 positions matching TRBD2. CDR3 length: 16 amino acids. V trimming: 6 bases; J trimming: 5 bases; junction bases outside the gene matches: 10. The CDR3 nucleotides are TGTGCCAGCAGCCCGCCTAGCGGGAGATGGGACAATGAGCAGTTCTTC. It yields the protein CASSPPSGRWDNEQFF.

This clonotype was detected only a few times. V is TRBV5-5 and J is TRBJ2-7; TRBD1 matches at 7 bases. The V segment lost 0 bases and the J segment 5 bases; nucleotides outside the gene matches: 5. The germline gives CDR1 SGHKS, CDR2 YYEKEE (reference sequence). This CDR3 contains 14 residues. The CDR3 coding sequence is TGTGCCAGCAGCTTGGAGGGGGCGGTCAACGAGCAGTACTTC. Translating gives CASSLEGAVNEQYF.

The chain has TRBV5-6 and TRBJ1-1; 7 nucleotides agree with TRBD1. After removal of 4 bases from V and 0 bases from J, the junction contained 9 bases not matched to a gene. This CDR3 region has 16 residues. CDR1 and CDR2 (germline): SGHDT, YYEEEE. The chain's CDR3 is CASSVTGPLMNTEAFF. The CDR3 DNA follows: TGTGCCAGCAGCGTGACAGGGCCTTTGATGAACACTGAAGCTTTCTTT.